This TCR beta chain emerged from a study of cytomegalovirus exposure and HLA in healthy donors. The PCR made use of 60 Vbeta and 13 Jbeta primers. Sequenced by immunoSEQ multiplex PCR; TCRdb stores in-frame clones only, minus some. The sample has around 150,000 clones, roughly 85% seen once; the top ten hold about 6.5%. The CDR3 spans 16 residues. V dropped 10 bases and J dropped 4 bases, with 23 bases sitting between them. Germline loops: CDR1 ENHRY, CDR2 SYGVKD. The sequenced material came from PBMCs. This receptor was taken from a man between 40 and 49 years old in good health and CMV-seropositive. V and J are TRBV10-3 and TRBJ1-5, with TRBD1 as a possible D gene (5 bases). DNA for the CDR3: TGTGCCACCTCGGGGGGGACGCAGACGGCTAATCAGCCCCAGCATTTT. Translation: CATSGGTQTANQPQHF.